This TCR beta chain was sequenced for a study of read filtering for tumor transcriptome and immune sequencing. Study-level background: Mean patient age was 65.9 years, range roughly 40 to 85; 17 to 20 male, more than 11 female.

The CDR3 runs to 13 residues. Germline CDR1 is SGHRS and CDR2 is YFSETQ. Trimming took off 3 bases at V and 6 bases at J, with 9 bases between the two ends. Overall study findings and caveats: This fraction held mixed bone marrow immune cells after CD138-negative sorting. Dropping single-read clonotypes raised IR-seq and RNA-seq shared-clonotype correlation. RNA-seq captured clonotypes less deeply and reliably than IR-seq.

This clonotype was counted at least ten times. The antigen remains undetermined. Molecular barcoded adaptors covering alpha/delta and beta/gamma chains were used on around 370 ng RNA. Via MiXCR, TCRdb re-called the reads, giving one row per CDR3 protein. The table lists 100,000 to 150,000 distinct CDR3 sequences, 13% of them singletons. The V gene is TRBV5-1, the J gene TRBJ1-4; no clear D gene. The specimen sequenced was a population of CD138-negative cells sorted from bone marrow. The source is a donor at least 40 years old with multiple myeloma. The CDR3 is CASSSDGYEKLFF. In nucleotides, the CDR3 is TGCGCCAGCAGCTCGGACGGATATGAAAAACTGTTTTTT.